This section outlines one T cell receptor (beta chain) sequence together with its context. What it binds is not known. This sample was included in a study of T cells in Graves' hyperthyroidism and ophthalmopathy. Study-level information: Peripheral blood specimens were obtained at initial diagnosis, prior to any treatment. Regarding the study as a whole: In validation, the model predicted ophthalmopathy. These predictions came a median about 6 months before onset.

There were TCR beta CDR3 regions amplified from RNA transcripts. First-round RT-PCR targeting the TCR CDR3 was performed with the HTBI primer set. MiXCR was run by TCRdb on the multiplex PCR reads, yielding one entry per CDR3 protein. Among approximately 330,000 distinct CDR3 sequences listed, 21% were seen once. The CDR3 runs 15 residues. Trimming stripped 3 bases from V and 5 bases from J, with 13 bases between. The germline gives CDR1 SGHVS, CDR2 FQNEAQ. Absence of ophthalmopathy progression within 18 months defined stable Graves' hyperthyroidism. Out of 10 ml of fresh peripheral blood came the PBMCs.

The chain carries TRBV7-8 and TRBJ2-2; the D call may be TRBD1 or TRBD2 (5 bases each). Material: blood. The receptor comes from a woman aged 45-65 years with Graves' hyperthyroidism. CDR3 amino acids: CASSFEGWGTGELFF. The DNA of the CDR3 is TGTGCCAGCAGCTTCGAAGGATGGGGGACCGGGGAGCTGTTTTTT.